What follows are 32 T cell receptor beta chains derived from one specimen sequenced in a study of cytomegalovirus exposure and HLA in healthy donors. This PCR relied on a set of 60 Vbeta primers and 13 Jbeta primers. The table came from immunoSEQ multiplex PCR; TCRdb's copy has only in-frame clones and leaves some out. Of about 130,000 clones detected, around three quarters appear once; the ten largest clones hold 4.5% to 5.5%. Sequencing used PBMCs. The source of these receptors is a man aged 25 to 40 in good health and CMV-seronegative.

The genes are TRBV18 and TRBJ2-5; D is ambiguous. The germline gives CDR1 KGHSH, CDR2 LQKENI. Trimming cost V 3 bases and J 5 bases, with 10 bases left between them. CDR3 length: 13 residues. This CDR3 is CASSPTGYETQYF. The CDR3 DNA sequence: TGTGCCAGCTCACCGACGGGTTACGAGACCCAGTACTTC.

V gene TRBV13 combines with J gene TRBJ2-1; TRBD2 matches 8 bases. Germline CDR1 and CDR2: PRHDT and FYEKMQ (reference sequence). The CDR3 loop spans 15 amino acids. V lost 4 bases, J lost 3 bases, and 5 bases stayed unmatched. The CDR3 region is CASSSGGGSYNEQFF. The CDR3 region has the DNA TGTGCCAGCAGCTCGGGCGGGGGGAGCTACAATGAGCAGTTCTTC.

The chain uses TRBV28 and TRBJ1-6; the D is unclear. The ends were cut back, 2 bases at V and 1 base at J, with 24 bases in the middle. The CDR3 length is 21 residues. CDR1 is MDHEN and CDR2 is SYDVKM in the germline V gene. The CDR3 region is CASSLLKLSSRSKSYNSPLHF. The CDR3 DNA reads TGTGCCAGCAGTTTACTCAAACTAAGTTCGAGATCGAAGTCCTATAATTCACCCCTCCACTTT.

The rearrangement uses TRBV2 and TRBJ1-1, with 10 nucleotides matching TRBD1. The trim removed 0 bases at V and 10 bases at J, leaving 2 bases unmatched. CDR1 and CDR2 (germline): SNHLY, FYNNEI. This CDR3 region has 13 residues. CDR3 protein: CASSEAGTGVAFF. CDR3 DNA: TGTGCCAGCAGTGAAGCGGGGACAGGGGTAGCTTTCTTT.

This chain uses TRBV7-2 with TRBJ2-1; D is ambiguous. Germline CDR1 reads SGHTA; CDR2 reads FQGNSA. The CDR3 consists of 14 residues. V was cut by 2 bases and J by 0 bases, with 5 bases left in between. The CDR3 is CASSLYGSYNEQFF. CDR3 bases: TGTGCCAGCAGCTTATACGGCTCCTACAATGAGCAGTTCTTC.

This clone was seen only once. The rearrangement links TRBV6-1 to TRBJ1-5, with D possibly matching TRBD1 (6 bases). Trimming took off 4 bases at V and 9 bases at J, with 22 bases between the two ends. The V gene's germline CDR1 is MNHNS and CDR2 SASEGT. The CDR3 contains 16 residues. This CDR3 is CASSGGGGLSIRPQHF. The CDR3 coding sequence is TGTGCCAGCAGTGGGGGGGGCGGCCTTTCAATCAGGCCCCAGCATTTT.

This chain links TRBV5-1 with TRBJ2-1, with 13 positions matching TRBD2. The CDR3 is 15 amino acids. V lost 7 bases and J lost 4; bases outside the gene matches: 5. Germline values: CDR1 SGHRS, CDR2 YFSETQ. The CDR3: CASAGTSGAYNEQFF. CDR3 nucleotide sequence: TGCGCCAGCGCCGGGACTAGCGGGGCATACAATGAGCAGTTCTTC. Full variable domain (outside the CDR3, taken from reference TRBV5-1 and TRBJ2-1): KAGVTQTPRYLIKTRGQQVTLSCSPISGHRSVSWYQQTPGQGLQFLFEYFSETQRNKGNFPGRFSGRQFSNSRSEMNVSTLELGDSALYLCASAGTSGAYNEQFFGPGTRLTVL.

The chain recombines TRBV15 with TRBJ2-7; D uncertain. The V gene's germline CDR1 is LNHNV and CDR2 YYDKDF (reference sequence). Deletions cut 5 bases from V and 0 bases from J, with 8 bases between. CDR3 length equals 13 residues. CDR3 residues: CATSSMSSYEQYF. CDR3 nucleotide sequence: TGTGCCACCAGCTCCATGAGCTCCTACGAGCAGTACTTC.

This chain uses TRBV7-9 with TRBJ2-7; a possible D gene is TRBD1 (6 bases). The V and J ends lost 3 bases and 0 bases respectively, with 12 bases between them. This CDR3 region has 15 residues. Germline assignment: CDR1 SEHNR and CDR2 FQNEAQ (reference sequence). CDR3 in DNA: TGTGCCAGCAGCTTTTCAGGGGCGCTCTCCTACGAGCAGTACTTC. This sequence encodes CASSFSGALSYEQYF.

V gene TRBV7-8 combines with J gene TRBJ2-5, with D perhaps TRBD1 (6 bases). Judging by the DNA end, TRBJ2-7 fits better; the J call may be wrong. The CDR3 has 13 amino acids. CDR1 is SGHVS, CDR2 FQNEAQ, per germline. As DNA, the CDR3 is TGTGCCAGCAGCCTGCAGGGGATGGGCGAGCAGTACTTC. This sequence encodes CASSLQGMGEQYF.

This chain connects TRBV6-4 to TRBJ1-1; 11 positions match TRBD1. The CDR3 length is 15 residues. V gave up 5 bases and J gave up 5 bases; unmatched junction bases: 7. The germline CDR1 and CDR2 sequences are MRHNA and SNTAGT. The CDR3 protein is CASSRDRGTGTEAFF. The CDR3 coding sequence is TGTGCCAGCAGTCGGGACAGGGGGACGGGAACTGAAGCTTTCTTT.

The chain uses TRBV27 and TRBJ2-7; 8 bases are a match to TRBD2. Trimming took 6 bases from V and 3 from J; bases not matched to a gene: 7. Per germline, CDR1 MNHEY and CDR2 SMNVEV (reference sequence). The CDR3 runs to 14 residues. The DNA of the CDR3 is TGTGCCAGCAGGAGCGGGGGTAACTACTACGAGCAGTACTTC. It encodes CASRSGGNYYEQYF.

V gene TRBV7-9 combines with J gene TRBJ2-3; D perhaps matches TRBD2 (6 bases). The CDR3 covers 15 residues. Per germline, CDR1 SEHNR and CDR2 FQNEAQ (reference sequence). The V gene lost 1 base and the J gene lost 2 bases, with 10 bases spanning the gap. The CDR3 nucleotides are TGTGCCAGCAGCTTAGGCGGGACTTACACAGATACGCAGTATTTT. It is translated as CASSLGGTYTDTQYF.

The rearrangement joins TRBV11-3 to TRBJ2-7; 7 bases are a match to TRBD1. The V gene's germline CDR1 is SGHNT and CDR2 YENEEA. The CDR3 contains 16 residues. V lost 4 bases, J lost 0 bases, and 9 bases stayed unmatched. This chain's CDR3 is CASSSPGTASSYEQYF. DNA for the CDR3: TGTGCCAGCAGCTCGCCGGGGACAGCAAGCTCCTACGAGCAGTACTTC.

This chain connects TRBV14 to TRBJ2-6, with 7 bases that match TRBD1. This CDR3 is 17 amino acids long. CDR1 is SGHDN and CDR2 is FVKESK in the germline V gene. V trimming: 4 bases; J trimming: 0 bases; junction bases outside the gene matches: 6. CDR3 loop: CASSRDSRSSGANVLTF. CDR3 coding DNA: TGTGCCAGCAGCCGGGACAGCCGGAGCTCTGGGGCCAACGTCCTGACTTTC. Looking up the rest from reference TRBV14 and TRBJ2-6 gives the full variable domain: EAGVTQFPSHSVIEKGQTVTLRCDPISGHDNLYWYRRVMGKEIKFLLHFVKESKQDESGMPNNRFLAERTGGTYSTLKVQPAELEDSGVYFCASSRDSRSSGANVLTFGAGSRLTVL.

This chain joins TRBV6-4 and TRBJ1-1, with 9 positions matching TRBD1. Germline values: CDR1 MRHNA, CDR2 SNTAGT. The V and J ends lost 5 bases and 1 base, in that order; junction bases with no gene match: 5. There are 15 residues in the CDR3. Written as DNA, the CDR3 is TGTGCCAGCAGTCCCAGACAGGGGGAGAACACTGAAGCTTTCTTT. Translation gives CASSPRQGENTEAFF.

The chain recombines TRBV7-2 with TRBJ1-1; 9 positions match TRBD1. Trimming cost V 4 bases and J 5 bases; bases outside gene matches: 17. CDR3 length: 18 amino acids. From germline, CDR1 is SGHTA and CDR2 FQGNSA. The CDR3: CASSSRNHRGRRGTEAFF. The DNA for the CDR3 is TGTGCCAGCAGCTCCAGAAACCACAGGGGGCGGCGGGGAACTGAAGCTTTCTTT.

J is TRBJ1-3 and V is TRBV5-1; D call uncertain. With 2 bases removed from V and 0 bases from J, the gap between germline ends came to 6 bases. Germline CDR1 is SGHRS and CDR2 is YFSETQ. The length of the CDR3 is 14 residues. The CDR3 region has the DNA TGCGCCAGCAGCTTTAGCATCTCTGGAAACACCATATATTTT. Amino acid sequence: CASSFSISGNTIYF. Filled out from reference TRBV5-1 and TRBJ1-3, the complete variable domain reads KAGVTQTPRYLIKTRGQQVTLSCSPISGHRSVSWYQQTPGQGLQFLFEYFSETQRNKGNFPGRFSGRQFSNSRSEMNVSTLELGDSALYLCASSFSISGNTIYFGEGSWLTVV.

V and J are TRBV29-1 and TRBJ2-1, with TRBD2 identical over 11 bases. The CDR3 covers 16 residues. With 5 bases clipped from V and 7 bases from J, the junction kept 13 bases outside the gene matches. Per the germline V gene, CDR1 is SQVTM and CDR2 is ANQGSEA. The CDR3 sequence is CSVPAPLAGGVNEQFF. In DNA, the CDR3 is TGCAGCGTTCCAGCCCCTTTAGCGGGAGGGGTAAATGAGCAGTTCTTC.

The V and J genes are TRBV7-6 and TRBJ2-3; no definite D call. Trimming removed 0 bases from V and 3 bases from J, with 7 bases in between. Germline CDR1 SGHVS, CDR2 FNYEAQ. The CDR3 loop spans 14 amino acids. CDR3 DNA: TGTGCCAGCAGCTTAGCAAGCCCGACAGATACGCAGTATTTT. It is translated as CASSLASPTDTQYF. The complete variable domain, with remaining parts taken from reference TRBV7-6 and TRBJ2-3, reads GAGVSQSPRYKVTKRGQDVALRCDPISGHVSLYWYRQALGQGPEFLTYFNYEAQQDKSGLPNDRFSAERPEGSISTLTIQRTEQRDSAMYRCASSLASPTDTQYFGPGTRLTVL.

The chain couples TRBV5-1 to TRBJ2-7; 7 bases line up with TRBD1. CDR1 and CDR2 from the germline V gene are SGHRS and YFSETQ. This CDR3 has 15 residues. J lost 2 bases, V lost 0 bases, and 5 bases had no gene match. The CDR3 nucleotides read TGCGCCAGCAGCTTGGGGACAGGTCCTGCCTACGAGCAGTACTTC. This encodes CASSLGTGPAYEQYF.

This clone was counted only a few times. V usage is TRBV5-6 and J usage is TRBJ2-2; 10 bases fit TRBD2. The CDR3 is 15 amino acids. Germline V gene data show CDR1 as SGHDT and CDR2 as YYEEEE. V shed 4 bases and J 6 bases; nucleotides not matched to a gene: 6. This chain's CDR3 is CASSRSGGAAGELFF. The CDR3 DNA sequence: TGTGCCAGCAGCCGCAGCGGGGGGGCGGCCGGGGAGCTGTTTTTT. The full variable domain, in which reference TRBV5-6 and TRBJ2-2 provide the parts outside the CDR3, is DAGVTQSPTHLIKTRGQQVTLRCSPKSGHDTVSWYQQALGQGPQFIFQYYEEEERQRGNFPDRFSGHQFPNYSSELNVNALLLGDSALYLCASSRSGGAAGELFFGEGSRLTVL.

This chain's CDR3 is CASRAQPGQGVNEQFF. In DNA, the CDR3 is TGTGCCAGCAGGGCCCAACCGGGACAGGGGGTAAATGAGCAGTTCTTC. The chain combines TRBV2 with TRBJ2-1; 11 nucleotides match TRBD1. This CDR3 has 16 residues. Trimming at V came to 6 bases and at J to 7 bases, leaving 11 bases not matched to a gene. Per the germline V gene, CDR1 is SNHLY and CDR2 is FYNNEI.

This clone was observed a handful of times. V gene TRBV6-5 combines with J gene TRBJ1-3; D remains ambiguous. V was trimmed by 8 bases and J by 1 base, leaving 9 bases between them. Germline CDR1 and CDR2: MNHEY and SVGAGI. The CDR3 is 13 amino acids. In DNA form, the CDR3 reads TGTGCCAGCTCCCGCGCATCTGGAAACACCATATATTTT. It is translated as CASSRASGNTIYF.

The chain has TRBV6-5 and TRBJ2-2; possibly TRBD1 for D (6 bases). CDR1 is MNHEY, CDR2 SVGAGI, per germline. The CDR3 runs 15 residues. V lost 5 bases, J lost 0 bases, and 10 bases lay in between. In DNA form, the CDR3 reads TGTGCCAGCAGTACTGGGACATCGAACACCGGGGAGCTGTTTTTT. Translating it yields CASSTGTSNTGELFF.

The J gene is TRBJ2-3, the V gene TRBV4-3, with 12 bases aligning to TRBD2. The germline CDR1 and CDR2 sequences are LGHNA and YSLEER. V gave up 0 bases and J gave up 0 bases; unmatched junction bases: 7. This CDR3 contains 19 residues. CDR3 in amino acids: CASSQDYRTSGVSTDTQYF. CDR3 sequence (DNA): TGCGCCAGCAGCCAAGATTACCGGACTAGCGGGGTTAGCACAGATACGCAGTATTTT.

This chain connects TRBV19 to TRBJ2-7; possible D gene TRBD2, 5 bases. With 4 bases removed from V and 6 bases from J, the gap between germline ends came to 16 bases. The germline V gene encodes CDR1 LNHDA and CDR2 SQIVND (reference sequence). The CDR3 runs 14 residues. DNA of the CDR3: TGTGCCAGTAGTAAGCCGGGAAAATCCGCCGAGCAGTACTTC. Residues: CASSKPGKSAEQYF.

This clone was observed once. The chain is built from TRBV27 and TRBJ2-5; 7 bases match TRBD1. The J call may be faulty, since TRBJ2-7 better matches the DNA end. Germline V CDR1 and CDR2: MNHEY, SMNVEV (reference sequence). This CDR3 has 16 residues. In DNA, the CDR3 is TGTGCCAGCAGTTATCGATCTGAATCAGGGGGACACGAGCAGTACTTC. This encodes CASSYRSESGGHEQYF.

This chain uses TRBV28 with TRBJ2-7, with a tentative D call TRBD2 (6 bases). Germline CDR1 MDHEN, CDR2 SYDVKM. V was pared by 3 bases and J by 1 base, with 13 bases between. This CDR3 region has 15 residues. The CDR3 is CASSFAGTVSYEQYF. The CDR3 nucleotides read TGTGCCAGCAGTTTCGCCGGGACTGTGTCCTACGAGCAGTACTTC.

This clone was observed a single time. The chain carries TRBV13 and TRBJ2-5, with a possible D match to TRBD1 (6 bases). The CDR3 has 12 residues. The V end lost 5 bases, the J end lost 2 bases, and 6 bases lay between the germline ends. Germline V gene lookup returns CDR1 PRHDT and CDR2 FYEKMQ (reference sequence). The CDR3 DNA reads as TGTGCCAGCAGCGGACAGCAAGAGACCCAGTACTTC. Its protein product is CASSGQQETQYF. The entire variable domain, with the rest obtained from reference TRBV13 and TRBJ2-5, is as follows: AAGVIQSPRHLIKEKRETATLKCYPIPRHDTVYWYQQGPGQDPQFLISFYEKMQSDKGSIPDRFSAQQFSDYHSELNMSSLELGDSALYFCASSGQQETQYFGPGTRLLVL.

V and J are TRBV7-2 and TRBJ2-2; no clear D gene. Trimming took off 0 bases at V and 9 bases at J, with 11 bases between the two ends. The CDR3 sequence is 14 residues long. CDR1 and CDR2 (germline): SGHTA, FQGNSA. CDR3 sequence: CASSLASRSRELFF. In DNA form, the CDR3 reads TGTGCCAGCAGCTTAGCGTCAAGGAGCCGGGAGCTGTTTTTT.

This clone was observed a single time. The chain employs TRBV5-1 and TRBJ1-3, with no clear D. The CDR3 spans 14 residues. The ends were cut back, 5 bases at V and 0 bases at J, with 9 bases in the middle. CDR1 and CDR2 (germline): SGHRS, YFSETQ. The CDR3: CASRVALSGNTIYF. The CDR3 nucleotides are TGCGCCAGCAGGGTGGCCCTCTCTGGAAACACCATATATTTT.